The following is a T cell receptor beta chain sequence with its context. What it binds is not known. Sequencing used immunoSEQ multiplex PCR; TCRdb keeps in-frame clones, though not all of them. The table includes some 90,000 clones, 85% to 95% detected once. The sample originates from a study of graft-versus-host responses after intestinal transplantation. Trimming removed 5 bases from V and 3 bases from J; junction bases left unmatched: 4. Per the germline V gene, CDR1 is MNHEY and CDR2 is SMNVEV (reference sequence). The CDR3 is made up of 13 amino acids. Source: unstimulated CD8+ T cells sorted from spleen or lymph node cells, taken before transplant. This clonotype was obtained from a human donor who was the organ donor for an intestinal transplant. The chain employs TRBV27 and TRBJ2-7, with 7 bases aligning to TRBD1. The CDR3 region has the DNA TGTGCCAGCAGTCTCACAGGGGACTACGAGCAGTACTTC. As protein: CASSLTGDYEQYF.